This T cell receptor beta chain appears in the sequencing data of a study of blood T cell repertoires in COVID-19 (dated by TCRdb to the early 2020s). For the study in its entirety: Samples from collaborators originated in the United States, Italy and Spain and spanned both the acute and convalescent phases of COVID-19. Subjects who had been exposed to COVID-19, were actively infected with it, or had recovered from it provided the deeply sampled blood TCRbeta repertoires that made up the dataset. A freely available public database, intended as a resource for researchers studying the immune response to SARS-CoV-2, is where the repertoires were released. Where available, HLA class I and class II types were obtained from metadata supplied by the sample provider rather than from assay-based typing. The samples were drawn from the first 160 participants of the ongoing ImmuneRACE study and from roughly 1,300 subjects provided by 6 global collaborators. The prospective study material was composed of cDNA or gDNA derived from T cells, B-cell-depleted T cells, or PBMCs. Sample metadata almost always included a de-identified subject ID, COVID-19 status, age in years and sex. Here is what the overall study found, with its caveats: Clinical and demographic metadata were provided uncurated, with the amount varying by source and participant.

According to the germline V gene, CDR1 reads KGHDR and CDR2 reads SFDVKD. For this chain, trimming is 4 bases at the V end and 4 bases at the J end, and the number of junction bases without a gene match is 10. From the cysteine up to the phenylalanine, the CDR3 has a length of 16 residues. Of the read, only the CDR3 DNA is kept; its 48 bases are in frame from base 1. TCRbeta CDR3 regions were amplified from genomic DNA by means of the immunoSEQ Assay, a bias-controlled multiplex PCR. In the original analysis: The number of nucleated cells in each sample was estimated from the amplification of reference gene primers within the assay. To quantify the absolute abundance of each unique TCRbeta CDR3 rearrangement, sequence reads were collapsed and filtered. Productive Simpson clonality was computed per sample as the square root of Simpson's diversity index over productive rearrangements. Imported from immuneACCESS, the table was reduced by TCRdb to in-frame sequences with V and J called. These copies leave out some clones; in studies compared against another copy, an unresolved V gene accounts for under half, and the cause of the remainder is not known. V, J and clone size reflect that table, while D and trimming were determined from the DNA. The sample table lists about 150,000 clones, about 82% of them with a count of one. Of the sample, roughly 7% falls within the top ten clones.

On this clone: The antigen it recognizes is unknown. One base away there is no much larger clone; base qualities are not given.

Each collaborating institution followed its own protocols to collect whole blood in K2EDTA tubes. For TCRbeta analysis, collaborators shipped samples in one of three forms: frozen whole blood, isolated PBMCs, or DNA extracted from either of those sample types. Source material: peripheral blood. This chain joins TRBV24-1 to TRBJ2-3, with 7 bases in between that match TRBD1. The clonotype was recovered from a man aged 50 to 60 with active or convalescent COVID-19. The sequenced DNA: TGTGCCACCAGTGACCGTGAGGGACAGCGTCCAGATACGCAGTATTTT. This sequence encodes CATSDREGQRPDTQYF.